The clone carrying this TCR beta chain was observed a handful of times. No antigen is known for it. Germline V CDR1 and CDR2: MGHDK, SYGVNS. Trimming took 10 bases from V and 4 from J; bases not matched to a gene: 13. The CDR3 is made up of 17 amino acids. These data belong to a study of shared clonotypes between healthy human individuals. Study information: Each donor had three CD4 naive, three CD4 memory, two CD8 naive and one CD8 memory plate. Study-level points and caveats: Despite large depth, rarefaction showed incomplete sorted-subset sequencing. Among donors, clonotype sharing was expected to be affected by sequencing depth.

In the original analysis: Junction-only immunoSEQ sequences carried no quality scores, so filtering differed. The repertoire was sequenced with immunoSEQ multiplex PCR; TCRdb's copy has only in-frame clones and lacks some. V and J calls and clone size are as listed in that table; D and trimming were resolved from the DNA. The sample consists of about 1.1 million clones, approximately 80% of them appearing once. This rearrangement joins TRBV25-1 to TRBJ2-1; 13 bases are shared with TRBD2. This receptor was identified in a man aged 18-30 years in good health. Some clones in this sample may be carry-over from other donors' samples. Sequenced: memory CD4+ T cells from PBMCs. Subset denoted: CD45RA-negative fraction. This CDR3 is CANQTSGRFEAYNEQFF. The CDR3, as DNA: TGTGCCAACCAGACTAGCGGGAGGTTCGAGGCGTACAATGAGCAGTTCTTC.